One and the same sample provided the 10 T cell receptor beta chains below, sequenced in a study of T cells in Graves' hyperthyroidism and ophthalmopathy. TCR beta CDR3 region amplification was performed from RNA transcripts. HTBI primers were the set used in a first-round RT-PCR of the TCR CDR3. Using its own MiXCR run on the multiplex PCR reads, TCRdb lists one record per CDR3 protein. The repertoire holds almost 600,000 distinct CDR3 sequences, with around 13% as singletons. The sample consisted of blood. These receptors came from a woman aged 25 to 39 with Graves' hyperthyroidism that later progressed to Graves' ophthalmopathy.

This clonotype was seen repeatedly, ten times or more. V is TRBV20-1 and J is TRBJ1-5; 8 nucleotides line up with TRBD1. The CDR3 has 13 residues. Germline trimming cut 4 bases from V and 7 bases from J; bases unmatched to any gene: 6. Germline assignment: CDR1 DFQATT and CDR2 SNEGSKA (reference sequence). The CDR3 loop is CSATGQGDQPQHF. The CDR3 DNA is TGCAGTGCTACCGGACAGGGCGACCAGCCCCAGCATTTT.

This clonotype was detected only a few times. This chain connects TRBV7-9 to TRBJ2-7; D unclear. The germline V gene has CDR1 SEHNR and CDR2 FQNEAQ (reference sequence). The CDR3 sequence is 13 residues long. Trimming shortened V by 5 bases and J by 2 bases, and 10 bases separated the two germline ends. The CDR3 sequence: CASSPRLPYEQYF. The CDR3 region has the DNA TGTGCCAGCAGCCCCCGACTCCCCTACGAGCAGTACTTC.

This clonotype was detected only a few times. V is TRBV6-5 and J is TRBJ1-5; 9 nucleotides match TRBD1. This CDR3 contains 15 residues. The germline V gene has CDR1 MNHEY and CDR2 SVGAGI. With 4 bases clipped from V and 6 bases from J, the junction kept 7 bases outside the gene matches. The CDR3 loop reads CASSSRTGVGQPQHF. The CDR3 DNA follows: TGTGCCAGCAGTTCACGGACAGGGGTGGGTCAGCCCCAGCATTTT.

This chain joins TRBV27 and TRBJ1-5; 12 nucleotides align to TRBD1. Germline CDR1 and CDR2: MNHEY and SMNVEV (reference sequence). The CDR3 runs 13 residues. With 11 bases clipped from V and 8 bases from J, the junction kept 7 bases outside the gene matches. CDR3 DNA sequence: TGTGCCGCCTCCGGGACAGGGGGCGAGCCCCAGCATTTT. As protein: CAASGTGGEPQHF.

Many counts were recorded for this clonotype. The chain links TRBV12-3 or TRBV12-4 to TRBJ2-5; D perhaps matches TRBD2 (5 bases). The V end was cut by 5 bases, the J end by 3 bases, with 22 bases between. The CDR3 has 17 residues. The CDR3 DNA is TGTGCCAGCAGTCCGAGTGAACACACCGGGATTGAAGAGACCCAGTACTTC. Its protein is CASSPSEHTGIEETQYF.

This clonotype was seen ten or more times. This sequence joins TRBV7-2 and TRBJ1-6; maybe TRBD1 (6 bases). The CDR3 is 14 residues long. Germline V gene sequence: CDR1 SGHTA, CDR2 FQGNSA. V dropped 2 bases and J dropped 10 bases, with 12 bases sitting between them. The CDR3 spells CASSLPGVDSPLHF. The CDR3 region has the DNA TGTGCCAGCAGCTTACCAGGGGTAGACTCACCCCTCCACTTT.

The table lists this clonotype with many counts. The chain links TRBV7-2 to TRBJ2-7; weak D call: TRBD2 (6 bases). The V and J ends lost 1 base and 1 base respectively, with 11 bases between them. CDR1 is SGHTA and CDR2 is FQGNSA in the germline V gene. There are 15 residues in the CDR3. CDR3 nucleotide sequence: TGTGCCAGCAGCTTAGGAGCTAGCGTTTCCTACGAGCAGTACTTC. It codes for CASSLGASVSYEQYF.

This clonotype was recorded at least ten times. This chain uses TRBV11-2 with TRBJ2-7; weak D call: TRBD1 (6 bases). The CDR3 totals 14 residues. Trimming cost V 1 base and J 6 bases, with 13 bases left between them. Germline-derived CDR1 and CDR2 are SGHAT and FQNNGV. The CDR3 DNA sequence: TGTGCCAGCAGCTTAGGTACAGGGAGCGGCGAGCAGTACTTC. As protein: CASSLGTGSGEQYF. Looking up the rest from reference TRBV11-2 and TRBJ2-7 gives the full variable domain: EAGVAQSPRYKIIEKRQSVAFWCNPISGHATLYWYQQILGQGPKLLIQFQNNGVVDDSQLPKDRFSAERLKGVDSTLKIQPAKLEDSAVYLCASSLGTGSGEQYFGPGTRLTVT.

This clonotype was counted a few times. CDR3 nucleotide sequence: TGTGCCATCAGTGAGTCGCCGACTTGGACTAGCGGGGGCATTCAGTACTTC. Translated, it gives CAISESPTWTSGGIQYF. The rearrangement uses TRBV10-3 and TRBJ2-4; TRBD2 agrees at 13 bases. Looked up from germline, CDR1 is ENHRY and CDR2 is SYGVKD. The CDR3 is made up of 17 amino acids. V lost 0 bases to trimming and J lost 9 bases; unmatched junction nucleotides: 8.

The table lists this clonotype with a few counts. The V and J genes are TRBV19 and TRBJ2-2; perhaps TRBD2 as D (5 bases). The CDR3 is made up of 12 amino acids. The V end lost 3 bases, the J end lost 7 bases, and 6 bases lay between the germline ends. CDR1 is LNHDA, CDR2 SQIVND, per germline (reference sequence). CDR3 amino acids: CASSIGIGELFF. The CDR3 coding sequence is TGTGCCAGTAGTATCGGGATCGGGGAGCTGTTTTTT.